This TCR beta chain was sequenced during a study of cytomegalovirus exposure and HLA in healthy donors. The V gene's germline CDR1 is SGHRS and CDR2 YFSETQ. CDR3 length: 15 amino acids. As regards this clone: Its antigen remains unknown.

Study results and caveats: The number of N-insertions in an Asian-associated ancestry cluster was reportedly below the approximately 700-donor mean in a later analysis. Sequencing likely produced, as an artifact, a cluster of highly shared sequence variants.

The PCR had 60 Vbeta and 13 Jbeta primers. Measured with immunoSEQ multiplex PCR; TCRdb has only the in-frame clones, and not every one. The repertoire holds 190,000 or so clones, with 80% to 85% as singletons. The sequencing input was PBMCs. The chain carries TRBV5-1 and TRBJ2-5; 11 bases match TRBD2. The tail of the sequence fits TRBJ2-7 better, so the J call may be wrong. The source of this sequence is a man aged 45-65 years in good health and CMV-seronegative. The CDR3 region is CASSPRTSGFYEQYF. CDR3 DNA: TGCGCCAGCAGCCCGAGGACTAGCGGGTTCTACGAGCAGTACTTC.